This T cell receptor beta chain was captured by sequencing in a study of identical twins. After template switching added a universal primer site, the resulting cDNA carried unique molecular identifiers. TCRdb reprocessed the 5' RACE reads via MiXCR and lists one record per CDR3 protein. The data show approximately 590,000 distinct CDR3 sequences, just under 10% seen once. Of note for this clonotype: Its specificity is not known.

Germline-derived CDR1 and CDR2 are LGHDT and YNNKEL (reference sequence). The V end lost 6 bases, the J end lost 1 base, and 6 bases lay between the germline ends. The length of the CDR3 is 12 residues. Study results and caveats: A lower insertion count was a feature of abundant cord blood beta clonotypes, with no such feature in memory repertoires.

The sample was also reused in another study, on yellow fever vaccine responses in identical twins.

The source of this sequence is a woman younger than 30 in good health. The chain couples TRBV3-1 to TRBJ1-1, with D unclear. Specimen: PBMCs. The CDR3 here is CASSYTNTEAFF. In nucleotides, the CDR3 is TGTGCCAGCAGTTACACGAACACTGAAGCTTTCTTT.